The present entry profiles one T cell receptor beta chain with its context. The antigen remains unidentified. These data belong to a study of Graves' ophthalmopathy and Graves' hyperthyroidism. Turning to the study itself: If no ophthalmopathy appeared within 18 months of follow-up, hyperthyroidism was termed stable.

As the template, RNA transcripts were used to amplify TCR beta CDR3 regions. An opening RT-PCR round employed HTBI primers and preceded a second-round multiplex PCR. TCRdb ran MiXCR on the multiplex PCR reads and lists one entry per CDR3 protein. The repertoire holds 450,000 to 600,000 distinct CDR3 sequences, approximately 35% seen once, with about 4.2% in the top ten. Study results and limitations: Separation of ophthalmopathy from stable hyperthyroidism was achieved by a 13-signature model, at around 89% sensitivity and just over 80% specificity.

Other autoimmune diseases, uncontrolled infections, pregnancy or lactation excluded patients from enrollment. The diagnosis combined clinical symptoms, thyroxine, TRAb, thyroid ultrasound and orbital computed tomography scans. Germline values: CDR1 SNHLY, CDR2 FYNNEI. This CDR3 contains 13 residues. V was trimmed by 6 bases and J by 3 bases, leaving 11 bases between them. The chain recombines TRBV2 with TRBJ1-2, with D maybe TRBD1 (5 bases). The receptor was isolated from an adult man with Graves' hyperthyroidism. Sequenced input: peripheral blood or thyroid tissue (not recorded which). CDR3 DNA: TGTGCCAGCAGCAGGGAGCTCGACTATGGCTACACCTTC. It translates to CASSRELDYGYTF.